The 26 T cell receptor beta chains in this list originate from one sample, sequenced in a study of neurological immune-mediated disorders. TCRdb itself ran the 5' RACE reads through MiXCR, one entry per CDR3 protein. The sample lists about 55,000 distinct CDR3 sequences; around 3.6% were seen once. Sequenced input: PBMCs. These TCRs come from a young man with multiple sclerosis.

The J gene is TRBJ2-3, the V gene TRBV2, with a possible D match to TRBD2 (6 bases). Germline assignment: CDR1 SNHLY and CDR2 FYNNEI. This CDR3 is built from 13 residues. Trimming removed 8 bases at V and 7 bases at J, with 16 bases between. The CDR3 bases are TGTGCCAGCCGGGTGGGGGGTATGAATACGCAGTATTTT. This gives the protein CASRVGGMNTQYF.

This clonotype was seen repeatedly, ten times or more. This chain connects TRBV14 to TRBJ2-6; 7 bases match TRBD1. CDR3 length equals 20 residues. Germline trimming cut 2 bases from V and 0 bases from J; bases unmatched to any gene: 13. Germline lookup yields CDR1 SGHDN and CDR2 FVKESK. CDR3 loop: CASSQHPRTGLLSGANVLTF. CDR3 bases: TGTGCCAGCAGCCAACATCCGAGGACAGGACTTCTCTCTGGGGCCAACGTCCTGACTTTC.

In its sample, this clonotype was seen a few times. Possible read error: a much larger clone is one base away. The gene calls are TRBV5-1 and TRBJ2-3, with a tentative D call TRBD1 (5 bases). This CDR3 contains 13 residues. CDR1 is SGHRS, CDR2 YFSETQ, per germline. Trimming cost V 0 bases and J 4 bases, with 6 bases left between them. CDR3 loop: CASSLEGADTQYF. The CDR3 nucleotides read TGCGCCAGCAGCTTGGAAGGGGCAGATACGCAGTATTTT.

There are many counts of this clonotype. CDR3 protein: CASSKERLAGFFSLYEQYF. The CDR3 DNA follows: TGTGCCAGCAGCAAAGAAAGGCTAGCGGGGTTCTTTAGTTTGTACGAGCAGTACTTC. This chain joins TRBV21-1 and TRBJ2-7; the DNA was not used to check the table's D call, TRBD2. TRBV21-1 is annotated as a pseudogene. This CDR3 is 19 amino acids long.

This clonotype was counted many times. V gene TRBV28 combines with J gene TRBJ2-1; 11 bases are a match to TRBD1. V was clipped by 3 bases and J by 6 bases; unmatched bases: 4. Germline V gene lookup returns CDR1 MDHEN and CDR2 SYDVKM. The CDR3 spans 15 residues. DNA of the CDR3: TGTGCCAGCAGTTTTCCGGGACAGGGGGGCAATGAGCAGTTCTTC. This translates into CASSFPGQGGNEQFF.

The table lists this clonotype with many counts. The chain has TRBV27 and TRBJ1-4; 9 bases align to TRBD1. V was pared by 4 bases and J by 7 bases, with 7 bases of the junction left unmatched. This CDR3 has 15 residues. Germline loops: CDR1 MNHEY, CDR2 SMNVEV (reference sequence). The CDR3 reads CASSSYRDRAEKLFF. The CDR3 coding sequence is TGTGCCAGCAGTTCGTACCGGGACAGGGCTGAAAAACTGTTTTTT. The complete variable domain, with remaining parts taken from reference TRBV27 and TRBJ1-4, reads EAQVTQNPRYLITVTGKKLTVTCSQNMNHEYMSWYRQDPGLGLRQIYYSMNVEVTDKGDVPEGYKVSRKEKRNFPLILESPSPNQTSLYFCASSSYRDRAEKLFFGSGTQLSVL.

This clonotype has at least ten counts. The rearrangement uses TRBV5-1 and TRBJ2-7; no reliable D call. The CDR3 length is 12 residues. From germline, CDR1 is SGHRS and CDR2 YFSETQ. V shed 5 bases and J shed 5 bases, with 11 bases lying between them. The CDR3 DNA reads as TGCGCCAGCAGGGTGACATCCGACGAGCAGTACTTC. Amino acids: CASRVTSDEQYF.

This clonotype was seen many times. The DNA of the CDR3 is TGCGCCAGCAGCTTAACAGGGGGGGAGAATCGGAATGAGCAGTTCTTC. It specifies CASSLTGGENRNEQFF. This chain connects TRBV5-1 to TRBJ2-1; maybe TRBD1 (8 bases). CDR3 length: 16 residues. With 2 bases removed from V and 7 bases from J, the gap between germline ends came to 19 bases. Germline CDR1 and CDR2: SGHRS and YFSETQ. The whole variable domain, filled in from reference TRBV5-1 and TRBJ2-1, reads KAGVTQTPRYLIKTRGQQVTLSCSPISGHRSVSWYQQTPGQGLQFLFEYFSETQRNKGNFPGRFSGRQFSNSRSEMNVSTLELGDSALYLCASSLTGGENRNEQFFGPGTRLTVL.

In its sample, this clonotype was seen many times. The rearrangement links TRBV20-1 to TRBJ2-3, with 8 positions matching TRBD2. The CDR3 has 14 residues. V lost 6 bases, J lost 4 bases, and 9 bases stayed unmatched. The germline V gene encodes CDR1 DFQATT and CDR2 SNEGSKA (reference sequence). CDR3 nucleotides: TGCAGTGCCATCCCGACTAGCGTCGCAGATACGCAGTATTTT. It encodes CSAIPTSVADTQYF.

There are many counts of this clonotype. The chain links TRBV12-3 or TRBV12-4 to TRBJ2-2; D gene unclear. Deletions cut 3 bases from V and 4 bases from J, with 6 bases between. The CDR3 has 13 residues. The CDR3 nucleotides are TGTGCCAGCAGTTTGGGCCCCACCGGGGAGCTGTTTTTT. Encoded protein: CASSLGPTGELFF.

This clonotype was seen ten or more times. The V call is TRBV28, the J call TRBJ1-1, with TRBD1 as a possible D gene (5 bases). The V gene lost 2 bases and the J gene lost 5 bases, with 9 bases spanning the gap. Germline V gives CDR1 MDHEN, CDR2 SYDVKM. The CDR3 has 13 residues. The CDR3 protein is CASSLVGATEAFF. The DNA of the CDR3 is TGTGCCAGCAGTTTAGTTGGGGCGACTGAAGCTTTCTTT.

This clonotype was counted many times. The chain carries TRBV5-1 and TRBJ2-2, with D perhaps matching TRBD2 (6 bases). The germline gives CDR1 SGHRS, CDR2 YFSETQ. This CDR3 spans 15 amino acids. The V and J ends lost 4 bases and 5 bases respectively, with 15 bases between them. This CDR3 is CASSPVRAGTGELFF. For the CDR3, the DNA is TGCGCCAGCAGCCCGGTCAGGGCGGGAACCGGGGAGCTGTTTTTT.

The chain couples TRBV7-8 to TRBJ1-2; 7 nucleotides agree with TRBD1. Per the germline V gene, CDR1 is SGHVS and CDR2 is FQNEAQ. The CDR3 has 17 residues. V lost 5 bases to trimming and J lost 3 bases; unmatched junction nucleotides: 15. The CDR3 DNA reads TGTGCCAGCAGCCAACTAAACGGGGGCCAGGGGGACTATGGCTACACCTTC. Translation: CASSQLNGGQGDYGYTF.

This clonotype was seen many times. The J gene is TRBJ2-3, the V gene TRBV11-2, with a weak D call TRBD1 (5 bases). The ends were cut back, 6 bases at V and 4 bases at J, with 14 bases in the middle. In germline, CDR1 is SGHAT, CDR2 FQNNGV. CDR3 length: 14 amino acids. CDR3 loop: CASRLSRAADTQYF. CDR3 in DNA: TGTGCCAGCAGGCTGAGCAGGGCTGCAGATACGCAGTATTTT. The full variable domain, its missing parts supplied by reference TRBV11-2 and TRBJ2-3, is EAGVAQSPRYKIIEKRQSVAFWCNPISGHATLYWYQQILGQGPKLLIQFQNNGVVDDSQLPKDRFSAERLKGVDSTLKIQPAKLEDSAVYLCASRLSRAADTQYFGPGTRLTVL.

At least ten counts were recorded for this clonotype. The V and J genes are TRBV6-5 and TRBJ2-3, with D uncertain. In germline, CDR1 is MNHEY, CDR2 SVGAGI. Trimming cost V 6 bases and J 6 bases, with 10 bases left between them. This CDR3 is built from 12 residues. The CDR3 loop is CASSQSWDTQYF. DNA of the CDR3: TGTGCCAGCAGCCAGTCCTGGGATACGCAGTATTTT.

This clonotype was seen at least ten times. This rearrangement joins TRBV15 to TRBJ2-1; D is perhaps TRBD2 (6 bases). CDR3 size: 16 residues. Trimming pared 0 bases from V and 6 bases from J, leaving 15 bases between. Germline lookup yields CDR1 LNHNV and CDR2 YYDKDF (reference sequence). CDR3 loop: CATSRDLAGGFNEQFF. CDR3 DNA sequence: TGTGCCACCAGCAGAGATCTAGCTGGGGGGTTCAATGAGCAGTTCTTC.

In DNA form, the CDR3 reads TGTGCCAGCAGTTTAACCCCCCCCCCGGGAAGGGATACGCAGTATTTT. It encodes CASSLTPPPGRDTQYF. The J gene is TRBJ2-3, the V gene TRBV12-3 or TRBV12-4; tentative D call: TRBD2 (5 bases). Trimming took 2 bases from V and 6 from J, leaving 18 bases between them. The CDR3 sequence is 16 residues long.

This clonotype was seen at least ten times. The rearrangement joins TRBV20-1 to TRBJ1-1, with 7 bases that match TRBD1. Germline V gene data show CDR1 as DFQATT and CDR2 as SNEGSKA (reference sequence). Trimming at V came to 0 bases and at J to 7 bases, leaving 11 bases not matched to a gene. The CDR3 runs to 15 residues. CDR3 DNA: TGCAGTGCTAGAGATTTCGTGGGACAGACCTTTGAAGCTTTCTTT. Residues: CSARDFVGQTFEAFF.

This clonotype was seen repeatedly, ten times or more. The V call is TRBV5-5, the J call TRBJ1-5; TRBD1 matches 10 bases. This CDR3 has 15 residues. V was pared by 4 bases and J by 6 bases, with 7 bases of the junction left unmatched. In germline, CDR1 is SGHKS, CDR2 YYEKEE (reference sequence). The CDR3 here is CASSTGTGDAQPQHF. The CDR3 DNA is TGTGCCAGCAGCACCGGGACAGGGGATGCTCAGCCCCAGCATTTT.

The table lists this clonotype with many counts. Here the CDR3 reads CASSLVRNTEAFF. The CDR3 bases are TGTGCCAGCAGTTTAGTAAGGAACACTGAAGCTTTCTTT. V is TRBV12-3 or TRBV12-4 and J is TRBJ1-1; the D is unclear. The CDR3 is 13 residues long. V lost 1 base, J lost 1 base, and 4 bases lay in between.

Ten or more counts support this clonotype. This chain uses TRBV5-1 with TRBJ2-7; the match to TRBD1 covers 9 bases. Germline V gene lookup returns CDR1 SGHRS and CDR2 YFSETQ. The CDR3 is made up of 19 amino acids. Trimming removed 1 base from V and 5 bases from J; junction bases left unmatched: 19. The CDR3 nucleotides are TGCGCCAGCAGCTTGACCCAAATCCTCGACAGGGGGGTCGTGGACGAGCAGTACTTC. Translated: CASSLTQILDRGVVDEQYF.

This clonotype was recorded many times. This sequence joins TRBV4-1 and TRBJ2-7; 10 nucleotides agree with TRBD1. Germline CDR1 reads MGHRA; CDR2 reads YSYEKL. V trimming: 0 bases; J trimming: 2 bases; junction bases outside the gene matches: 1. The CDR3 loop spans 15 amino acids. The CDR3: CASSQDGTGAYEQYF. The CDR3 coding sequence is TGCGCCAGCAGCCAAGACGGGACAGGGGCCTACGAGCAGTACTTC.

This clonotype was seen repeatedly, ten times or more. V and J are TRBV20-1 and TRBJ2-3, with a tentative D call TRBD2 (6 bases). Germline V CDR1 and CDR2: DFQATT, SNEGSKA (reference sequence). This CDR3 is built from 14 residues. V lost 5 bases to trimming and J lost 2 bases, with 14 bases between them. CDR3 loop: CSAPQTSPTDTQYF. The CDR3 DNA reads TGCAGTGCTCCCCAGACTAGTCCCACAGATACGCAGTATTTT.

This clonotype has at least ten counts. This chain connects TRBV3-1 to TRBJ2-5; 10 bases are shared with TRBD2. There are 18 residues in the CDR3. CDR1 is LGHDT and CDR2 is YNNKEL in the germline V gene (reference sequence). The V and J ends lost 4 bases and 0 bases, in that order; junction bases with no gene match: 11. The CDR3 bases are TGTGCCAGCAGCCTCGGGACTAGCGTAAAGGAGGACCAAGAGACCCAGTACTTC. This gives the protein CASSLGTSVKEDQETQYF.

This clonotype came up many times. The chain has TRBV27 and TRBJ1-6, with a weak D call TRBD1 (6 bases). The CDR3 sequence is 14 residues long. Germline loops: CDR1 MNHEY, CDR2 SMNVEV (reference sequence). V gave up 3 bases and J gave up 10 bases, with 13 bases separating them. CDR3 DNA: TGTGCCAGCAGTTTGCAAGGGGGGAGGTCACCCCTCCACTTT. Translated: CASSLQGGRSPLHF.

This clonotype was counted ten times or more. The chain joins TRBV12-3 or TRBV12-4 to TRBJ1-1; a weak D match, TRBD1 (6 bases). V lost 5 bases to trimming and J lost 1 base, with 14 bases between them. This CDR3 is built from 15 residues. Written as DNA, the CDR3 is TGTGCCAGCAGTCGAGGCGGGGGCCAGAACACTGAAGCTTTCTTT. It specifies CASSRGGGQNTEAFF.